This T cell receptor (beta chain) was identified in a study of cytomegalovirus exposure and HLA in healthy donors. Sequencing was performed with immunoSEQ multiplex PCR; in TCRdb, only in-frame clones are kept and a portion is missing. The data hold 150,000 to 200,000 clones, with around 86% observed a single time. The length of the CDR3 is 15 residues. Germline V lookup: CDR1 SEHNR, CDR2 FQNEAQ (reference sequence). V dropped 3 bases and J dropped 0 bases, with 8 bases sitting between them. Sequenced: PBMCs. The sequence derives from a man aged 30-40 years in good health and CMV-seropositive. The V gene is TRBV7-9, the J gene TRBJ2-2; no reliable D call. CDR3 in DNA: TGTGCCAGCAGCTTTCGGCGGACGAACACCGGGGAGCTGTTTTTT. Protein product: CASSFRRTNTGELFF.